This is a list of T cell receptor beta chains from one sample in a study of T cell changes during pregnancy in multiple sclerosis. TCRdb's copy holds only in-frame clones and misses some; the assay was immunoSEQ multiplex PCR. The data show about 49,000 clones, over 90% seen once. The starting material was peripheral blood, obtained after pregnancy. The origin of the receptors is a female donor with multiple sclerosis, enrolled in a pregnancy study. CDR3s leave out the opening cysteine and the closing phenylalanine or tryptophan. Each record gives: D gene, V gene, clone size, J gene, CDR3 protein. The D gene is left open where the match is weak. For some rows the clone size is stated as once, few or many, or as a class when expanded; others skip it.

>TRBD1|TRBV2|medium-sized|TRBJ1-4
ASGRQGEISH
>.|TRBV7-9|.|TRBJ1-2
ASSEPNPPRRSNYGYT
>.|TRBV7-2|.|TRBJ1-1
ASSPARVNTEAF
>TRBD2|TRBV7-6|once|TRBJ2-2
ASSYSGGHTGELF
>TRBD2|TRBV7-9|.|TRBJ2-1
ATYSGGMGNEQF
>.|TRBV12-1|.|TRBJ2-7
ASRRRDPYEQY
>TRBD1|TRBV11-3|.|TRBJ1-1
ASSLVTGIKEMNTEAF
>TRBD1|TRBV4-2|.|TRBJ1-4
ASSQRRDRRGEKLF
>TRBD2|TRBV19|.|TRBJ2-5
ASSWGTSGRETQY
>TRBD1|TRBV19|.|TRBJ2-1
ATGTDYNEQF
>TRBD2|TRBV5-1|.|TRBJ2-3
ASSPREGTDTQY
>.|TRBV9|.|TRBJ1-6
ASSEHGTPGKLLNSPLH
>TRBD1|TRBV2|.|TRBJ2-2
ASMDRGGTGELF
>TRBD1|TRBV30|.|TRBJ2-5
AWTYLQGQETQY